This T cell receptor (beta chain) is drawn from a study of radiotherapy plus CTLA-4 blockade in lung cancer (dated by TCRdb to the late 2010s). Notes on the research overall: Among the enrolled patients, 15% to 20% had an objective response, and roughly 30% reached disease control. Results the study describes overall, beyond this receptor: Increased serum interferon-beta after radiation, together with early dynamic changes in blood T cell clones, were reported to be the strongest predictors of response. After treatment with radiotherapy and ipilimumab, TCR clones that originated in tumors expanded in peripheral blood.

Focal radiation therapy combined with CTLA-4 blockade (ipilimumab) was tested in patients with chemo-refractory metastatic non-small-cell lung cancer. The method was the immunoSEQ multiplex PCR assay. The source is immuneACCESS, and TCRdb retained only in-frame sequences with V and J called. Part of the clones is not carried over; for the studies checked, unresolved V genes explain less than half of this, and the remainder is unexplained. Counted in this sample were tens of thousands of clones; more than 75% of them appeared once. 16% of the sample lies in the top ten. As for this clone: It has no known antigen specificity. Base qualities were left out, and no much larger clone turns up one base away.

The CDR3 measures 14 amino acids from cysteine to phenylalanine. The kept DNA is CDR3 alone, 42 bases in frame from the first base. CDR1 LNHDA and CDR2 SQIVND were looked up in the germline V gene (reference sequence). Trimming takes 7 bases from V and 6 bases from J, and the germline ends sit 17 bases apart. The sequencing used peripheral blood, collected from a patient treated with radiotherapy plus ipilimumab. This sequence uses TRBV19 and TRBJ2-3; the D gene identity is not certain. This sequence originates from a human donor with non-small cell lung cancer that progressed on radiotherapy plus ipilimumab. The CDR3 reads CASKDTLRMDTQYF. The bases read TGTGCCAGTAAAGACACCCTGAGGATGGATACGCAGTATTTT. The variable domain in full, with residues beyond the CDR3 obtained from the reference TRBV19 and TRBJ2-3 genes, is DGGITQSPKYLFRKEGQNVTLSCEQNLNHDAMYWYRQDPGQGLRLIYYSQIVNDFQKGDIAEGYSVSREKKESFPLTVTSAQKNPTAFYLCASKDTLRMDTQYFGPGTRLTVL.